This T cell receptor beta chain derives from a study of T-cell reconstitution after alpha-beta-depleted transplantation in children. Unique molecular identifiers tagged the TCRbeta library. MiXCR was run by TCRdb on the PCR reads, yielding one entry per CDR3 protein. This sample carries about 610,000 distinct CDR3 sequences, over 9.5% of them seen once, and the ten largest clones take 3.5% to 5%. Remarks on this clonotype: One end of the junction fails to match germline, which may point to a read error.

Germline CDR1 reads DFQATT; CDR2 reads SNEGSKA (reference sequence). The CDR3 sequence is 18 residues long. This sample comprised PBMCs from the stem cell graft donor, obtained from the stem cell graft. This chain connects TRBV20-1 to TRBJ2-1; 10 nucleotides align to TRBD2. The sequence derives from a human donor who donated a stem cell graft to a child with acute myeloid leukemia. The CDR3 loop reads CCAPDLAGAPGWSNEQFF. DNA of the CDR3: TGCTGTGCTCCCGACCTAGCGGGAGCCCCCGGGTGGTCCAATGAGCAGTTCTTC.